This T cell receptor beta chain stems from a study of cytomegalovirus exposure and HLA in healthy donors. Notes on this clone: Its antigen is unidentified.

General observations from the study: Several of the most significant clusters were apparently associated with common viral pathogens in a later analysis. Reportedly, fewer N-insertions than the roughly 700-donor mean appeared in an Asian-associated ancestry cluster in a later analysis. Because they were indistinguishable, some V segments, including TRBV6-2 and TRBV6-3, were excluded.

V trimming: 0 bases; J trimming: 2 bases; junction bases outside the gene matches: 9. CDR1 and CDR2 from the germline V gene are SEHNR and FQNEAQ (reference sequence). The CDR3 runs 18 residues. Use of 60 Vbeta and 13 Jbeta primers characterized the PCR. The data were produced by immunoSEQ multiplex PCR, yet TCRdb's version contains in-frame clones alone and is incomplete. The sample gives just under 150,000 clones, 80% of which show up once; 2.9% is in the top ten. The receptor was derived from a woman in her 30s in good health and CMV-seronegative. The chain employs TRBV7-9 and TRBJ2-3; 9 bases map to TRBD2. The sequenced sample consisted of PBMCs. This CDR3 reads CASSLAGSRLADTDTQYF. The DNA of the CDR3 is TGTGCCAGCAGCTTAGCGGGTTCGAGACTAGCGGACACAGATACGCAGTATTTT. Combining the CDR3 with reference TRBV7-9 and TRBJ2-3 gives the whole variable domain DTGVSQNPRHKITKRGQNVTFRCDPISEHNRLYWYRQTLGQGPEFLTYFQNEAQLEKSRLLSDRFSAERPKGSFSTLEIQRTEQGDSAMYLCASSLAGSRLADTDTQYFGPGTRLTVL.